The clone carrying this T cell receptor beta chain was observed a single time. This sample stems from a study of cytomegalovirus exposure and HLA in healthy donors. Germline V gene sequence: CDR1 SGHNT, CDR2 YENEEA. CDR3 length: 13 amino acids. Between the trimmed V and J ends, which lost 8 bases and 2 bases, there was a span of 10 bases. The PCR had 60 Vbeta and 13 Jbeta primers. This table comes from immunoSEQ multiplex PCR, and its TCRdb copy is limited to in-frame clones, with some not included. The sample comprises hundreds of thousands of clones, more than 75% of which are singletons, and about 6% rests with the top ten.

This clonotype was sampled from a man aged 40-55 years in good health and CMV-seropositive. Sequenced material: PBMCs. This rearrangement joins TRBV11-3 to TRBJ1-5; D is perhaps TRBD1 (6 bases). This CDR3 reads CASGEGGNQPQHF. The CDR3 DNA reads as TGTGCCAGCGGGGAGGGGGGCAATCAGCCCCAGCATTTT.